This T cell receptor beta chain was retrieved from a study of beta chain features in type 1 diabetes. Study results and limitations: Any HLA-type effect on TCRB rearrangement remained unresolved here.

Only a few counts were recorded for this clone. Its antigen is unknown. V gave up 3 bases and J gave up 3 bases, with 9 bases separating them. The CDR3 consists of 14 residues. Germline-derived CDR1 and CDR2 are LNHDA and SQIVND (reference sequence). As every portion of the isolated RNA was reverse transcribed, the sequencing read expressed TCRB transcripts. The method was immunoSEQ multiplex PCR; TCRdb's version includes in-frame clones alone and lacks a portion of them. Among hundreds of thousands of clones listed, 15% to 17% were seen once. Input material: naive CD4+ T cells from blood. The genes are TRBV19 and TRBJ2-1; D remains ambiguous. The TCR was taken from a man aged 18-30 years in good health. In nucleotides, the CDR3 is TGTGCCAGTAGTATCCTTGCAAGCTACAATGAGCAGTTCTTC. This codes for CASSILASYNEQFF.